This TCR beta chain appears in the sequencing data of a study of cytomegalovirus exposure and HLA in healthy donors. Whole-study results and caveats: It was 150 to 200 TCR beta chains that were listed as cytomegalovirus-associated.

PCR used 60 Vbeta primers and 13 Jbeta primers. The repertoire was sequenced with immunoSEQ multiplex PCR; TCRdb's copy has only in-frame clones and lacks some. In the table there are roughly 120,000 clones, about four fifths of which are singletons. This clone was seen once. The target antigen is unknown. This receptor was identified in a man younger than 35 in good health and CMV-seronegative. Specimen: PBMCs.

The CDR3 protein is CASSPGLADNEQFF. DNA of the CDR3: TGTGCCAGCTCACCCGGCCTAGCGGACAATGAGCAGTTCTTC. The rearrangement uses TRBV18 and TRBJ2-1, with 7 bases identical to TRBD2. This CDR3 is built from 14 residues. V lost 3 bases and J lost 5; bases outside the gene matches: 4. Germline V lookup: CDR1 KGHSH, CDR2 LQKENI.